The 18 T cell receptor beta chains below come from one sample, sequenced in a study of siplizumab effects on memory and regulatory T cells. The repertoire was sequenced with immunoSEQ multiplex PCR; TCRdb's copy has only in-frame clones and lacks some. Among 110,000 or so clones listed, 90% to 95% were seen once. Sequenced: CD4+ T cells sorted from blood. These TCRs come from a human donor in good health.

The chain links TRBV9 to TRBJ2-1; D not certain. The CDR3 contains 16 residues. Looked up from germline, CDR1 is SGDLS and CDR2 is YYNGEE. Trimming left V 0 bases short and J 0 bases short, with 10 bases between. Here the CDR3 reads CASSVVGQDSYNEQFF. CDR3 sequence (DNA): TGTGCCAGCAGCGTAGTAGGGCAGGACTCCTACAATGAGCAGTTCTTC.

The gene calls are TRBV19 and TRBJ2-7, with TRBD1 as a possible D gene (6 bases). The length of the CDR3 is 12 residues. The V end lost 6 bases, the J end lost 6 bases, and 12 bases lay between the germline ends. Germline CDR1 reads LNHDA; CDR2 reads SQIVND (reference sequence). The CDR3 sequence: CASSDRSGEQYF. The CDR3 nucleotides are TGTGCCAGTAGCGACAGGAGCGGCGAGCAGTACTTC.

This clone was detected only once. This chain links TRBV27 with TRBJ2-1; either TRBD1 or TRBD2 may supply D (5 bases each). CDR1 and CDR2 from the germline V gene are MNHEY and SMNVEV (reference sequence). The V gene lost 3 bases and the J gene lost 0 bases, with 9 bases spanning the gap. The CDR3 length is 15 residues. Here the CDR3 reads CASSLPGTSYNEQFF. The CDR3 DNA follows: TGTGCCAGCAGTTTGCCGGGGACCTCCTACAATGAGCAGTTCTTC.

The CDR3 spells CASSESRGGYNEQFF. DNA of the CDR3: TGTGCCAGCAGTGAATCGAGAGGGGGCTACAATGAGCAGTTCTTC. The J gene is TRBJ2-1, the V gene TRBV25-1, with D perhaps matching TRBD1 (6 bases). V was pared by 1 base and J by 3 bases, with 10 bases between. Germline V CDR1 and CDR2: MGHDK, SYGVNS. The CDR3 spans 15 residues.

This clone was found a few times. This chain joins TRBV30 and TRBJ1-5; D perhaps matches TRBD1 (5 bases). This CDR3 region has 13 residues. The V gene's germline CDR1 is GTSNPN and CDR2 SVGIG (reference sequence). The V gene lost 4 bases and the J gene lost 8 bases, with 15 bases spanning the gap. The CDR3 loop reads CAWTMKGREPQHF. CDR3 nucleotides: TGTGCCTGGACAATGAAGGGGCGGGAGCCCCAGCATTTT.

CDR3 residues: CASSSRPGFTEAFF. The CDR3 coding sequence is TGCGCCAGCAGCTCCAGACCAGGGTTTACTGAAGCTTTCTTT. This sequence joins TRBV5-1 and TRBJ1-1, with D possibly matching TRBD1 (5 bases). The length of the CDR3 is 14 residues. Per germline, CDR1 SGHRS and CDR2 YFSETQ. V was pared by 3 bases and J by 5 bases, with 14 bases between.

J is TRBJ2-5 and V is TRBV6-5; TRBD2 matches at 14 bases. The CDR3 spans 13 residues. With 9 bases clipped from V and 6 bases from J, the junction kept 3 bases outside the gene matches. Per germline, CDR1 MNHEY and CDR2 SVGAGI. The CDR3 DNA sequence: TGTGCCAGTGGGACTAGCGGGGGCCAGACCCAGTACTTC. Translating gives CASGTSGGQTQYF.

The chain employs TRBV5-1 and TRBJ2-5; D not certain. This CDR3 contains 14 residues. V lost 7 bases and J lost 3, with 16 bases in between. Germline assignment: CDR1 SGHRS and CDR2 YFSETQ. CDR3 DNA: TGCGCCAGCTCCTCCGGAAGAGGAGAAGAGACCCAGTACTTC. Translated: CASSSGRGEETQYF.

The V gene is TRBV14, the J gene TRBJ2-3; no clear D gene. In germline, CDR1 is SGHDN, CDR2 FVKESK. V lost 0 bases, J lost 2 bases, and 6 bases lay in between. This CDR3 comprises 14 residues. CDR3 sequence reads: CASSQDYTTDTQYF. CDR3 coding DNA: TGTGCCAGCAGCCAAGACTACACCACAGATACGCAGTATTTT.

The V and J genes are TRBV28 and TRBJ1-2; no firm D call. Germline CDR1 MDHEN, CDR2 SYDVKM. The CDR3 length is 13 residues. Trimming removed 1 base at V and 1 base at J, with 4 bases between. The CDR3 DNA reads TGTGCCAGCAGTTTATTGGGTAACTATGGCTACACCTTC. Amino acids: CASSLLGNYGYTF.

J is TRBJ2-7 and V is TRBV11-2, with 10 bases fitting TRBD1. The CDR3 is 15 residues long. Looked up from germline, CDR1 is SGHAT and CDR2 is FQNNGV. The V and J ends lost 6 bases and 2 bases, in that order; junction bases with no gene match: 7. The CDR3 region is CASRWTGTGAYEQYF. CDR3 nucleotide sequence: TGTGCCAGCAGATGGACCGGGACAGGGGCCTACGAGCAGTACTTC.

The gene calls are TRBV10-3 and TRBJ2-1; 8 nucleotides match TRBD2. Germline V gives CDR1 ENHRY, CDR2 SYGVKD. CDR3 length: 13 amino acids. V shed 5 bases, J shed 7 bases, and the junction held 4 bases outside the gene matches. CDR3 protein: CAISPSGSNEQFF. DNA for the CDR3: TGTGCCATCAGTCCAAGCGGGAGTAATGAGCAGTTCTTC.

The J gene is TRBJ2-2, the V gene TRBV15; TRBD2 aligns across 12 bases. The germline V gene encodes CDR1 LNHNV and CDR2 YYDKDF (reference sequence). The CDR3 runs to 18 residues. V lost 1 base, J lost 1 base, and 4 bases stayed unmatched. The CDR3 protein is CATSRVLTSGRNTGELFF. The CDR3 coding sequence is TGTGCCACCAGCAGAGTCTTGACTAGCGGGAGGAACACCGGGGAGCTGTTTTTT.

The J gene is TRBJ1-6, the V gene TRBV14; no clear D gene. Trimming took off 6 bases at V and 14 bases at J, with 32 bases between the two ends. Germline V lookup: CDR1 SGHDN, CDR2 FVKESK. CDR3 length equals 18 residues. The CDR3 DNA reads as TGTGCCAGCAGACCAGTCCTGGGAAGTTGGTTATCGAAGAGGACCCTCCACTTT. Protein product: CASRPVLGSWLSKRTLHF. Combining the CDR3 with reference TRBV14 and TRBJ1-6 gives the whole variable domain EAGVTQFPSHSVIEKGQTVTLRCDPISGHDNLYWYRRVMGKEIKFLLHFVKESKQDESGMPNNRFLAERTGGTYSTLKVQPAELEDSGVYFCASRPVLGSWLSKRTLHFGNGTRLTVT.

The chain links TRBV14 to TRBJ1-6; D call uncertain. Germline V gene lookup returns CDR1 SGHDN and CDR2 FVKESK. Trimming removed 0 bases at V and 6 bases at J, with 9 bases between. There are 15 residues in the CDR3. The CDR3 protein is CASSQDFPTNSPLHF. The CDR3 DNA is TGTGCCAGCAGCCAAGATTTCCCGACTAATTCACCCCTCCACTTT.

The chain combines TRBV6-1 with TRBJ2-7; 7 nucleotides match TRBD1. J lost 4 bases, V lost 6 bases, and 3 bases had no gene match. CDR3 length: 12 residues. The germline gives CDR1 MNHNS, CDR2 SASEGT. CDR3: CASRMTGYEQYF. Here the CDR3 DNA reads TGTGCCAGCAGAATGACAGGGTACGAGCAGTACTTC.

The chain has TRBV19 and TRBJ1-3, with D unresolved. The CDR3 length is 14 residues. Trimming took 10 bases from V and 4 from J, leaving 17 bases between them. Germline-derived CDR1 and CDR2 are LNHDA and SQIVND (reference sequence). The CDR3 loop is CATLSPSVGNTIYF. In DNA, the CDR3 is TGTGCCACCCTGTCCCCCAGCGTCGGAAACACCATATATTTT.

This clone appeared once. The chain has TRBV27 and TRBJ1-4; TRBD1 is a possible D gene (5 bases). V gave up 3 bases and J gave up 5 bases, with 7 bases separating them. The CDR3 spans 13 residues. Germline V CDR1 and CDR2: MNHEY, SMNVEV (reference sequence). CDR3 in amino acids: CASSFSGNEKLFF. The CDR3 nucleotides are TGTGCCAGCAGTTTCTCAGGGAATGAAAAACTGTTTTTT.